One sample yielded the 22 T cell receptor beta chains listed below, sequenced in a study of blood T cell repertoires in COVID-19. TCRdb's table, derived via immunoSEQ multiplex PCR, lists solely in-frame clones and lacks some. The sample lists 220,000 or so clones, about 80% occurring once. Sequences were obtained from peripheral blood. These receptors were obtained from a woman between 55 and 75 years old with acute or convalescent COVID-19.

This clone has only a few counts. The J gene is TRBJ1-2, the V gene TRBV18; 7 bases align to TRBD1. Germline V CDR1 and CDR2: KGHSH, LQKENI. The CDR3 covers 16 residues. V gave up 3 bases and J gave up 6 bases; unmatched junction bases: 13. CDR3 amino acids: CASSPQQGRKFNGYTF. The CDR3 DNA follows: TGTGCCAGCTCACCTCAACAGGGGCGTAAATTTAATGGCTACACCTTC. The full variable domain, its missing parts supplied by reference TRBV18 and TRBJ1-2, is NAGVMQNPRHLVRRRGQEARLRCSPMKGHSHVYWYRQLPEEGLKFMVYLQKENIIDESGMPKERFSAEFPKEGPSILRIQQVVRGDSAAYFCASSPQQGRKFNGYTFGSGTRLTVV.

The chain joins TRBV6-5 to TRBJ2-7; tentatively, D is TRBD2 (5 bases). Trimming removed 5 bases from V and 7 bases from J, with 18 bases in between. Germline V CDR1 and CDR2: MNHEY, SVGAGI. The CDR3 runs to 14 residues. The DNA of the CDR3 is TGTGCCAGCAGTCCTTCCGGCCCCACGGGGGAGCAGTACTTC. It specifies CASSPSGPTGEQYF.

V gene TRBV24-1 combines with J gene TRBJ1-2; a possible D gene is TRBD1 (6 bases). The CDR3 runs 14 residues. Germline CDR1 is KGHDR and CDR2 is SFDVKD. V was trimmed by 3 bases and J by 7 bases, leaving 14 bases between them. CDR3 in amino acids: CATSDPTTGLGYTF. In DNA, the CDR3 is TGTGCCACCAGTGATCCGACCACAGGGCTTGGCTACACCTTC.

The chain carries TRBV29-1 and TRBJ1-1; no firm D call. The CDR3 loop spans 13 amino acids. Germline lookup yields CDR1 SQVTM and CDR2 ANQGSEA. Trimming removed 7 bases from V and 3 bases from J, with 15 bases in between. Written as DNA, the CDR3 is TGCAGCGCCAGACCTATTCAGGACACTGAAGCTTTCTTT. Protein sequence: CSARPIQDTEAFF.

J is TRBJ2-7 and V is TRBV5-5; tentative D call: TRBD1 (6 bases). Per germline, CDR1 SGHKS and CDR2 YYEKEE (reference sequence). The V end lost 4 bases, the J end lost 4 bases, and 21 bases lay between the germline ends. This CDR3 contains 16 residues. The CDR3 DNA is TGTGCCAGCAGCCGGGGTCGGACAGCCCCTGGGTACGAGCAGTACTTC. Protein: CASSRGRTAPGYEQYF.

The chain joins TRBV6-6 to TRBJ1-2; the match to TRBD1 covers 8 bases. This CDR3 contains 13 residues. V shed 4 bases and J 5 bases; nucleotides not matched to a gene: 3. Germline V gene data show CDR1 as MNHNY and CDR2 as SVGAGI (reference sequence). The DNA for the CDR3 is TGTGCCAGCAGTTCTTGGACAGGGTATGGCTACACCTTC. Protein sequence: CASSSWTGYGYTF.

This chain uses TRBV30 with TRBJ1-1, with 8 bases matching TRBD1. The CDR3 runs 13 residues. V shed 3 bases, J shed 7 bases, and the junction held 7 bases outside the gene matches. The germline V gene encodes CDR1 GTSNPN and CDR2 SVGIG (reference sequence). Here the CDR3 reads CAWSAGGWGEAFF. DNA for the CDR3: TGTGCCTGGAGCGCAGGGGGCTGGGGTGAAGCTTTCTTT. The full variable domain, with the rest looked up from reference TRBV30 and TRBJ1-1, is SQTIHQWPATLVQPVGSPLSLECTVEGTSNPNLYWYRQAAGRGLQLLFYSVGIGQISSEVPQNLSASRPQDRQFILSSKKLLLSDSGFYLCAWSAGGWGEAFFGQGTRLTVV.

This CDR3 reads CAWSGDTYEKLFF. The CDR3 nucleotides are TGTGCCTGGAGTGGGGACACTTATGAAAAACTGTTTTTT. The chain carries TRBV30 and TRBJ1-4, with D perhaps TRBD1 (6 bases). Per germline, CDR1 GTSNPN and CDR2 SVGIG (reference sequence). V lost 1 base and J lost 6, with 9 bases in between. CDR3 length: 13 residues.

The gene calls are TRBV19 and TRBJ1-5; D gene uncertain. V was clipped by 3 bases and J by 3 bases, with 12 bases between them. The germline V gene encodes CDR1 LNHDA and CDR2 SQIVND (reference sequence). This CDR3 comprises 15 residues. The CDR3 sequence: CASSMGTGDNQPQHF. The CDR3 DNA is TGTGCCAGTAGTATGGGTACCGGAGACAATCAGCCCCAGCATTTT. The whole variable domain, filled in from reference TRBV19 and TRBJ1-5, reads DGGITQSPKYLFRKEGQNVTLSCEQNLNHDAMYWYRQDPGQGLRLIYYSQIVNDFQKGDIAEGYSVSREKKESFPLTVTSAQKNPTAFYLCASSMGTGDNQPQHFGDGTRLSIL.

For this clone: Germline and junction disagree at one end, which may indicate a read error. The chain is built from TRBV10-3 and TRBJ2-2; 8 bases are shared with TRBD1. This CDR3 has 12 residues. From germline, CDR1 is ENHRY and CDR2 SYGVKD. CDR3 in DNA: TGTGCCGTCAGGGGGCGATCCGGGGAGCTGTTTTTT. Protein product: CAVRGRSGELFF.

This clone has a handful of counts. J is TRBJ1-1 and V is TRBV6-1, with unresolved D. The CDR3 totals 18 residues. Germline CDR1 and CDR2: MNHNS and SASEGT. V was trimmed by 2 bases and J by 4 bases, leaving 23 bases between them. In nucleotides, the CDR3 is TGTGCCAGCAGTGAATTCGAGGGTTCGGGGTTTAGGGTCACTGAAGCTTTCTTT. Its protein product is CASSEFEGSGFRVTEAFF.

The CDR3, as DNA: TGTGCCAGTAGTCCCGACAGGGTCCCCCAGCCCCAGCATTTT. Translating gives CASSPDRVPQPQHF. The chain joins TRBV19 to TRBJ1-5; 7 positions agree with TRBD1. V shed 5 bases, J shed 7 bases, and the junction held 8 bases outside the gene matches. CDR3 length: 14 residues. Germline-derived CDR1 and CDR2 are LNHDA and SQIVND (reference sequence).

The chain combines TRBV7-2 with TRBJ2-7; D gene uncertain. V dropped 8 bases and J dropped 1 base, with 3 bases sitting between them. The germline CDR1 and CDR2 sequences are SGHTA and FQGNSA. This CDR3 has 10 amino acids. CDR3: CASLSYEQYF. In DNA form, the CDR3 reads TGTGCCAGCCTGTCCTACGAGCAGTACTTC. Filled out from reference TRBV7-2 and TRBJ2-7, the complete variable domain reads GAGVSQSPSNKVTEKGKDVELRCDPISGHTALYWYRQSLGQGLEFLIYFQGNSAPDKSGLPSDRFSAERTGGSVSTLTIQRTQQEDSAVYLCASLSYEQYFGPGTRLTVT.

The rearrangement links TRBV3-1 (or the pseudogene TRBV3-2) to TRBJ2-3; TRBD2 matches 11 bases. CDR3 size: 21 residues. Germline trimming cut 0 bases from V and 2 bases from J; bases unmatched to any gene: 16. CDR1 is LGHDT and CDR2 is YNNKEL in the germline V gene (reference sequence). This CDR3 is CASSQDLVGASGGFLTDTQYF. CDR3 DNA: TGTGCCAGCAGCCAAGATCTGGTCGGGGCTAGCGGGGGGTTCCTCACAGATACGCAGTATTTT.

The gene calls are TRBV3-1 (or the pseudogene TRBV3-2) and TRBJ2-1; 9 bases are a match to TRBD1. The CDR3 has 17 amino acids. Trimming took 3 bases from V and 7 from J; bases not matched to a gene: 13. The germline V gene has CDR1 LGHDT and CDR2 YNNKEL (reference sequence). CDR3 sequence reads: CASSHRGSGQGYNEQFF. The CDR3 DNA reads TGTGCCAGCAGCCACAGAGGCTCGGGACAGGGCTATAATGAGCAGTTCTTC.

The rearrangement joins TRBV3-1 (or the pseudogene TRBV3-2) to TRBJ2-3; 16 bases align to TRBD2. With 3 bases clipped from V and 7 bases from J, the junction kept 7 bases outside the gene matches. Germline-derived CDR1 and CDR2 are LGHDT and YNNKEL (reference sequence). CDR3 size: 17 residues. The CDR3 sequence: CASSHLGLAGGRNTQYF. CDR3 coding DNA: TGTGCCAGCAGCCATCTGGGACTAGCGGGGGGGCGGAATACGCAGTATTTT.

J is TRBJ1-2 and V is TRBV19; D gene uncertain. The CDR3 covers 15 residues. V lost 3 bases, J lost 7 bases, and 18 bases lay in between. Germline lookup yields CDR1 LNHDA and CDR2 SQIVND (reference sequence). CDR3: CASSMTVTTFPGYTF. CDR3 bases: TGTGCCAGTAGTATGACGGTGACAACCTTTCCTGGCTACACCTTC.

The J gene is TRBJ2-1, the V gene TRBV4-3, with 10 bases that match TRBD2. Germline CDR1 LGHNA, CDR2 YSLEER. The J segment lost 6 bases and the V segment lost 1 base, leaving 3 bases of the junction unmatched. The CDR3 consists of 15 residues. This chain's CDR3 is CASSQVPSGGNEQFF. In nucleotides, the CDR3 is TGCGCCAGCAGCCAAGTACCTAGCGGGGGCAATGAGCAGTTCTTC.

V usage is TRBV18 and J usage is TRBJ1-6; 7 bases map to TRBD1. Germline V lookup: CDR1 KGHSH, CDR2 LQKENI. J gave up 9 bases and V 3 bases, and 8 bases lay outside the gene matches. CDR3 length: 15 amino acids. The CDR3 DNA follows: TGTGCCAGCTCACCCGCGACAGGGAGCGGTTCACCCCTCCACTTT. Encoded protein: CASSPATGSGSPLHF.

This chain uses TRBV7-9 with TRBJ1-1, with D perhaps TRBD1 (5 bases). The CDR3 consists of 15 residues. V lost 2 bases, J lost 4 bases, and 14 bases lay in between. Per germline, CDR1 SEHNR and CDR2 FQNEAQ (reference sequence). CDR3 coding DNA: TGTGCCAGCAGCTTATTCGGTATCGGGGGCACTGAAGCTTTCTTT. Translation gives CASSLFGIGGTEAFF.

The V gene is TRBV5-6, the J gene TRBJ1-2; no definite D call. V was trimmed by 0 bases and J by 4 bases, leaving 4 bases between them. The CDR3 is made up of 12 amino acids. Germline loops: CDR1 SGHDT, CDR2 YYEEEE. CDR3 DNA sequence: TGTGCCAGCAGCTTGGTCGGCTATGGCTACACCTTC. Amino acids: CASSLVGYGYTF.

The V call is TRBV30, the J call TRBJ1-2, with 7 bases identical to TRBD1. CDR1 and CDR2 (germline): GTSNPN, SVGIG (reference sequence). This CDR3 has 15 residues. After removal of 3 bases from V and 1 base from J, the junction contained 8 bases not matched to a gene. The DNA for the CDR3 is TGTGCCTGGAGGGAGACAGGGTTACTTAACTATGGCTACACCTTC. Translation: CAWRETGLLNYGYTF.